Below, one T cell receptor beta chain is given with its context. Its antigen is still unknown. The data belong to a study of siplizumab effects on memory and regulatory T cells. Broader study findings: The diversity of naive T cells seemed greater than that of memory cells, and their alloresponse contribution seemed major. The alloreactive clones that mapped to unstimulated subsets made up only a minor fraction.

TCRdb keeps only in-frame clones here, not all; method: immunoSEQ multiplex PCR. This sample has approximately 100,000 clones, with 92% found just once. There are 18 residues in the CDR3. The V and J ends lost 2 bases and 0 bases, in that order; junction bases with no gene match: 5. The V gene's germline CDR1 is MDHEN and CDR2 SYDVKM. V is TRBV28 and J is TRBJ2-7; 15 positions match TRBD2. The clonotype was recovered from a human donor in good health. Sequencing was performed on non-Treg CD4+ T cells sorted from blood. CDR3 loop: CASSLLGLAGGSSYEQYF. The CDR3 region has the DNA TGTGCCAGCAGTTTACTGGGACTAGCGGGAGGATCCTCCTACGAGCAGTACTTC.